What follows is one T cell receptor (beta chain) and its context. Per the original data handling: How many nucleated cells were present was estimated from reference gene primer amplification. TCRdb's copy holds only in-frame clones and misses some; the assay was immunoSEQ multiplex PCR. V, J and clone size reflect that table, while D and trimming were determined from the DNA. Of approximately 170,000 clones listed, around 90% were seen once; the top ten hold 15% to 20%. The sample originates from a study of blood T cell repertoires in COVID-19. Study-wide context: Samples came from the United States, Italy and Spain, spanning acute and convalescent COVID-19. The cDNA or gDNA used as material had been derived from T cells, B-cell-depleted T cells, or PBMCs.

The trim removed 7 bases at V and 5 bases at J, leaving 10 bases unmatched. CDR1 and CDR2 (germline): MNHEY, SMNVEV (reference sequence). The CDR3 runs 15 residues. The TCR was taken from a man aged 55 to 70 with active or convalescent COVID-19. The sequenced sample consisted of peripheral blood. V gene TRBV27 combines with J gene TRBJ1-5, with 8 bases lining up with TRBD1. The CDR3 DNA is TGTGCCAGCAAAAGCGGACAGGGTAGTTATCAGCCCCAGCATTTT. Amino acids: CASKSGQGSYQPQHF.